This T cell receptor beta chain originates from a study of monozygotic twins with inflammatory bowel disease. TCRdb re-analyzed the 5' RACE reads; it lists each CDR3 protein once, without DNA. The table lists approximately 400,000 distinct CDR3 sequences, with around 2.3% in the top ten. The CDR3 sequence is 15 residues long. Germline CDR1 reads SGHNT; CDR2 reads YYREEE (reference sequence). The chain combines TRBV5-4 with TRBJ2-7; the TCRdb D gene call, TRBD2, has no DNA to confirm it. This receptor was obtained from a human donor with ulcerative colitis or Crohn's disease, or a healthy co-twin of an affected twin (not recorded which). The source material was blood. Here the CDR3 reads CASSFRDQNTYEQYF.